This T cell receptor (beta chain) was sequenced in a study of blood T cells in healthy people across ages. Germline lookup yields CDR1 SGHAT and CDR2 FQDESV (reference sequence). With 2 bases removed from V and 0 bases from J, the gap between germline ends came to 2 bases. The CDR3 runs to 13 residues. A second PCR, run for about 7 to 12 cycles, used a sample-barcoded 5' primer plus a J-beta primer mix. TCRdb recomputed calls from the 5' RACE reads with MiXCR, one row per CDR3 protein. The table shows some 1.6 million distinct CDR3 sequences, with 34% occurring only once. This clonotype has ten or more counts.

This TCR derives from a woman aged 30 to 39 in good health. The chain combines TRBV11-1 with TRBJ1-5; D not resolved. The sample comprised blood. The CDR3 sequence is CASSLFSNQPQHF. As DNA, the CDR3 is TGTGCCAGCAGCTTATTTAGCAATCAGCCCCAGCATTTT. Combining the CDR3 with reference TRBV11-1 and TRBJ1-5 gives the whole variable domain EAEVAQSPRYKITEKSQAVAFWCDPISGHATLYWYRQILGQGPELLVQFQDESVVDDSQLPKDRFSAERLKGVDSTLKIQPAELGDSAMYLCASSLFSNQPQHFGDGTRLSIL.